The present TCR beta chain was sequenced within a study of CD8+ T cells in alopecia areata. Study in general: It was roughly 7-11-week-old female C3H/HeJ mice that received skin from 6-12-month-old C3H/HeJ graft donors with spontaneous alopecia.

Following extraction, RNA underwent reverse transcription to cDNA, which served as the sequencing template. The repertoire was sequenced with immunoSEQ multiplex PCR; TCRdb's copy has only in-frame clones and lacks some. The sample is made up of around 290,000 clones, none counted only once. CD4, CD8alpha, NKG2D, NKG2ACE and other markers were used to sort pooled cutaneous lymph node cells. This CDR3 contains 13 residues. CDR1 is FNHDT, CDR2 SITEND, per germline (reference sequence). Study results and limitations: Sequencing of scalp tissue also captures the resident alphabeta T cells of normal skin. Mice gave a clearer picture of TCR sharing than patients did, possibly for HLA-related reasons. Scalp lesions, especially in alopecia totalis/universalis, had higher clonality than normal scalp.

This clone has a handful of counts. Its specificity is not known. Germline and genes here are mouse. The read ends 4 residues early relative to the CDR3; the germline J gene fills the gap. The sample was CD4+ T cells sorted from a lymph node. This receptor was identified in a C3H/HeJ mouse with alopecia areata. This line is of MHC haplotype H2-k. This chain joins TRBV19 and TRBJ2-4, with D maybe TRBD1 (5 bases). The sequenced CDR3 bases are TGTGCCAGCAGTATTGAGGGGAGAAAC. Translating it yields CASSIEGRN. The full-length CDR3 reads as CASSIEGRNTLYF.